The 2 T cell receptor beta chains reported below all come from one sample, sequenced in a study of cytomegalovirus exposure and HLA in healthy donors. With 60 Vbeta and 13 Jbeta primers, the PCR was carried out. Profiling relied on immunoSEQ multiplex PCR, and the TCRdb table lists in-frame clones only, not all of them. The data hold about 160,000 clones, with roughly 80% observed a single time. The sample comprised PBMCs. The receptors come from a man over 45 in good health and CMV-seropositive.

The table lists this clone with a few counts. The gene calls are TRBV5-6 and TRBJ2-5; D is unresolved. V gave up 2 bases and J gave up 4 bases, with 9 bases separating them. Per the germline V gene, CDR1 is SGHDT and CDR2 is YYEEEE. CDR3 length: 13 residues. In DNA, the CDR3 is TGTGCCAGCAGCTTAGGTAGCACAGAGACCCAGTACTTC. It yields the protein CASSLGSTETQYF.

This sequence joins TRBV19 and TRBJ2-1, with D perhaps matching TRBD1 (6 bases). The CDR3 loop spans 16 amino acids. Per the germline V gene, CDR1 is LNHDA and CDR2 is SQIVND (reference sequence). V dropped 5 bases and J dropped 3 bases, with 17 bases sitting between them. The CDR3 nucleotides are TGTGCCAGTAGTCCGCGTTGGACAGCAAACTACAATGAGCAGTTCTTC. It encodes CASSPRWTANYNEQFF.